This T cell receptor beta chain was retrieved from a study of memory CD4+ T cells and cytomegalovirus serostatus. Single viable CD3+CD4+CD8-CD45RO+ cells were sorted as the memory CD4+ T cells. Measured with immunoSEQ multiplex PCR; TCRdb has only the in-frame clones, and not every one. The profile shows about 56,000 clones, over 80% of them singletons. Input material: memory CD4+ T cells from blood. The origin of this receptor is an adult in good health and CMV-seronegative.

CDR3 protein: CASSQTGPADTQYF. The CDR3 DNA reads TGTGCCAGCTCACAAACAGGGCCGGCAGATACGCAGTATTTT. The chain links TRBV18 to TRBJ2-3, with a possible D match to TRBD1 (6 bases). Trimming shortened V by 4 bases and J by 4 bases, and 12 bases separated the two germline ends. CDR1 KGHSH and CDR2 LQKENI come from the germline V gene. The CDR3 is 14 amino acids.